This T cell receptor beta chain was recovered during a study of T cells in Graves' hyperthyroidism and ophthalmopathy. The study left out patients who had uncontrolled infection, other autoimmune disease, pregnancy or lactation. Diagnoses were established using clinical symptoms, serum thyroxine and TRAb, thyroid ultrasound and orbital computed tomography. TCR beta CDR3 sequences were amplified from RNA transcripts. HTBI primers were the set used in a first-round RT-PCR of the TCR CDR3. TCRdb passed the multiplex PCR reads through MiXCR, listing each CDR3 protein once. Among some 580,000 distinct CDR3 sequences, 16% were seen once, and the ten largest hold less than 3.5%. Sequences were obtained from blood. The receptor was isolated from a woman between 35 and 50 years old with Graves' ophthalmopathy.

CDR3 DNA: TGTGCCAGCAGTTACTCTATGTTCCTTGGGGCGGAAGAGCAGTTCTTC. Amino acid sequence: CASSYSMFLGAEEQFF. V is TRBV6-5 and J is TRBJ2-1; possible D gene TRBD1, 5 bases. The germline V gene has CDR1 MNHEY and CDR2 SVGAGI. The CDR3 runs to 16 residues. V was shortened by 0 bases and J by 10 bases, with 19 bases between the two germline ends.